This T cell receptor (beta chain) was retrieved from a study of cytomegalovirus exposure and HLA in healthy donors. Concerning this clone: The same CDR3 also results from other DNA sequences found in this sample.

The study ran its PCR with 60 Vbeta and 13 Jbeta primers. Assay used: immunoSEQ multiplex PCR; TCRdb lists only in-frame clones, some missing. The data show about 160,000 clones, with 76% seen just once and 1.3% to 1.5% held by the top ten. CDR1 and CDR2 from the germline V gene are MNHNS and SASEGT. The CDR3 consists of 15 residues. Trimming shortened V by 6 bases and J by 0 bases, and 12 bases separated the two germline ends. The chain couples TRBV6-1 to TRBJ1-5; D might be TRBD1 (5 bases). Sequenced sample: PBMCs. The source is a man in his sixties in good health and CMV-seronegative. The CDR3 loop reads CASRGGRSSNQPQHF. The CDR3 coding sequence is TGTGCCAGCAGGGGGGGACGGTCTAGCAATCAGCCCCAGCATTTT.